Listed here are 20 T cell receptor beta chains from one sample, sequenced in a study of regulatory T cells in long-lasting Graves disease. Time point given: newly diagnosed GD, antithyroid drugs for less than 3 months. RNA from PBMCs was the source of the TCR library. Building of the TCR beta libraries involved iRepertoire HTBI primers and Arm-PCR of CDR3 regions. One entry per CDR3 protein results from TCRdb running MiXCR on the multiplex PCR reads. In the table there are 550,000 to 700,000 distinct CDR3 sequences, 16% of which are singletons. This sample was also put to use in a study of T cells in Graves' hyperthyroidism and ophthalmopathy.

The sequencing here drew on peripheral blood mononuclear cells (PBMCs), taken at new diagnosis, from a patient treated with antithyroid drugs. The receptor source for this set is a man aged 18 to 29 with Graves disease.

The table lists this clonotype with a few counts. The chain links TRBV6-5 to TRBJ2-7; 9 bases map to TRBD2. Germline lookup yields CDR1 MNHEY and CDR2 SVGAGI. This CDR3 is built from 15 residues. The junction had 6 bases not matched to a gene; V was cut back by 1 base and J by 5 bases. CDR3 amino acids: CASSYFAGGPHEQYF. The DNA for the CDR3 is TGTGCCAGCAGTTACTTCGCGGGAGGGCCTCACGAGCAGTACTTC.

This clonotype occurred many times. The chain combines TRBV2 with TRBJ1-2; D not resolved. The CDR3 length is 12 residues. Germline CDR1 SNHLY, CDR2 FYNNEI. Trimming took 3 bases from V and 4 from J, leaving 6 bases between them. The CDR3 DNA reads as TGTGCCAGCAGTGAGGTACTCTATGGCTACACCTTC. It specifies CASSEVLYGYTF.

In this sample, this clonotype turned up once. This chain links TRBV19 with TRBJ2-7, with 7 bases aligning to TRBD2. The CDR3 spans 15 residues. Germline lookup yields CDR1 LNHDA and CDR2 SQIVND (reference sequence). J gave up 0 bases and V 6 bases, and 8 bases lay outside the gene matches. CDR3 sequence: CASRVSGGSSYEQYF. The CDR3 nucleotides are TGTGCCAGTAGAGTGTCCGGGGGGAGCTCCTACGAGCAGTACTTC.

The chain's CDR3 is CASSAGGAFKSYEQYF. The CDR3 DNA follows: TGTGCCAGCAGCGCGGGGGGGGCTTTTAAATCCTACGAGCAGTACTTC. The chain employs TRBV9 and TRBJ2-7, with 8 nucleotides matching TRBD2. This CDR3 has 16 residues. V gave up 3 bases and J gave up 1 base; unmatched junction bases: 9. The germline V gene has CDR1 SGDLS and CDR2 YYNGEE.

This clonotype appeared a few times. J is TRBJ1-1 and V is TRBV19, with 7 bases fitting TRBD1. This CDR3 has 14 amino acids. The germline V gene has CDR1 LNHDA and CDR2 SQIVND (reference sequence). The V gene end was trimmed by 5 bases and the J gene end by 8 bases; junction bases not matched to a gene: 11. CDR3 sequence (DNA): TGTGCCAGTAGTGCGGACCGAGGGACAGCCGAAGCTTTCTTT. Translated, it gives CASSADRGTAEAFF.

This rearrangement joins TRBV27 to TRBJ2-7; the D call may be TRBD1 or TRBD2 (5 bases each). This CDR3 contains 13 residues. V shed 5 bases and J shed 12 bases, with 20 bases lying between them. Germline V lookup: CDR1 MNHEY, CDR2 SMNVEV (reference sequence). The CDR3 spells CASSVGTLQSPYF. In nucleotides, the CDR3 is TGTGCCAGCAGTGTCGGGACCCTTCAGTCTCCGTACTTC.

CDR3 residues: CASSVLAGAWHEQYF. CDR3 nucleotides: TGTGCCAGCAGCGTACTCGCGGGAGCGTGGCACGAGCAGTACTTC. This sequence joins TRBV9 and TRBJ2-7, with TRBD2 matching 7 bases. Germline CDR1 SGDLS, CDR2 YYNGEE. The CDR3 runs 15 residues. Trimming at V came to 1 base and at J to 5 bases, leaving 9 bases not matched to a gene.

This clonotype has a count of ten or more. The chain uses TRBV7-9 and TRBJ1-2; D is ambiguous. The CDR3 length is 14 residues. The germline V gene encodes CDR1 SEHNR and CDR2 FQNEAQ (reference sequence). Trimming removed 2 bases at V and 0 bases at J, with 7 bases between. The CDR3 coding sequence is TGTGCCAGCAGCTTATTTGGGACTAACTATGGCTACACCTTC. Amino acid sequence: CASSLFGTNYGYTF.

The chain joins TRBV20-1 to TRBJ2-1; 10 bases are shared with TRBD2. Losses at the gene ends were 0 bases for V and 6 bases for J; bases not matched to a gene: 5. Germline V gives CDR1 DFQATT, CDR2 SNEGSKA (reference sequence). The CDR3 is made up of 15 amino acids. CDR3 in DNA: TGCAGTGCTAGAGATAGTAGCGGGAGGCCCAATGAGCAGTTCTTC. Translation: CSARDSSGRPNEQFF.

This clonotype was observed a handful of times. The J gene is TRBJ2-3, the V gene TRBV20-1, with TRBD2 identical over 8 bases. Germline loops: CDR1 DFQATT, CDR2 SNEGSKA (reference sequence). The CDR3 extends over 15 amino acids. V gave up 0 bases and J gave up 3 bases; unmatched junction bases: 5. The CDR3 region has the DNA TGCAGTGCTAGAGATCAGGCTAGCGGGACAGATACGCAGTATTTT. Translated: CSARDQASGTDTQYF.

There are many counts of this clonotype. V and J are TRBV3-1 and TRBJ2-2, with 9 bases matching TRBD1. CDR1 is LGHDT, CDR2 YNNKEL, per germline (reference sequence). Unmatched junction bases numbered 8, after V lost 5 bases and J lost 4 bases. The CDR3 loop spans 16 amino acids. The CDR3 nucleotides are TGTGCCAGCAGCTCCACCGGGACAGGGATCACCGGGGAGCTGTTTTTT. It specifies CASSSTGTGITGELFF. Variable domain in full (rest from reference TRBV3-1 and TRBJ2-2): DTAVSQTPKYLVTQMGNDKSIKCEQNLGHDTMYWYKQDSKKFLKIMFSYNNKELIINETVPNRFSPKSPDKAHLNLHINSLELGDSAVYFCASSSTGTGITGELFFGEGSRLTVL.

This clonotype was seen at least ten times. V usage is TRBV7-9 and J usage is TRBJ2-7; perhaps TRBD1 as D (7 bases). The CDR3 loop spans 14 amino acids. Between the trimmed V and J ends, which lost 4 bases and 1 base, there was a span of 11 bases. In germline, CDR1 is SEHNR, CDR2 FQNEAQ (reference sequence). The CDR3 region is CASSSGDSSYEQYF. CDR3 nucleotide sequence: TGTGCCAGCAGCTCGGGGGACAGTTCCTACGAGCAGTACTTC.

The DNA of the CDR3 is TGTGCCAGCAGTTACCGGGCTAGCGGGCCTTTGGGGGAGCTGTTTTTT. Translated, it gives CASSYRASGPLGELFF. The chain carries TRBV6-9 and TRBJ2-2; TRBD2 agrees at 8 bases. CDR3 length: 16 residues. The V gene end was trimmed by 3 bases and the J gene end by 8 bases; junction bases not matched to a gene: 11. Germline values: CDR1 MNHGY, CDR2 SVAAGI.

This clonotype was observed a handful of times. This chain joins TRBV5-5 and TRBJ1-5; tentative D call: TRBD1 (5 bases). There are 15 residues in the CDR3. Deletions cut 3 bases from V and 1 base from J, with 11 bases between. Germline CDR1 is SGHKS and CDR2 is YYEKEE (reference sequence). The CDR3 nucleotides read TGTGCCAGCAGCTGGGGACTATCGAGCAATCAGCCCCAGCATTTT. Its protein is CASSWGLSSNQPQHF. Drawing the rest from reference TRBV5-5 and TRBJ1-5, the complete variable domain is DAGVTQSPTHLIKTRGQQVTLRCSPISGHKSVSWYQQVLGQGPQFIFQYYEKEERGRGNFPDRFSARQFPNYSSELNVNALLLGDSALYLCASSWGLSSNQPQHFGDGTRLSIL.

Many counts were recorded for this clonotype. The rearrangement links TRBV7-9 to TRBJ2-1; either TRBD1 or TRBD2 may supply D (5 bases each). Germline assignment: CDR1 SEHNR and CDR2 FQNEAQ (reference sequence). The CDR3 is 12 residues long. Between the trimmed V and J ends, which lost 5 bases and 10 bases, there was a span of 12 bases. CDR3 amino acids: CASSQRGREQFF. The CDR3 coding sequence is TGTGCCAGCAGCCAGAGGGGACGCGAGCAGTTCTTC.

The CDR3, as DNA: TGTGCCAGCAGTTTGGCGGCTAGCGGTGGAGATACGCAGTATTTT. Residues: CASSLAASGGDTQYF. The J gene is TRBJ2-3, the V gene TRBV28; TRBD2 agrees at 7 bases. There are 15 residues in the CDR3. V was clipped by 3 bases and J by 5 bases; unmatched bases: 8. Per germline, CDR1 MDHEN and CDR2 SYDVKM.

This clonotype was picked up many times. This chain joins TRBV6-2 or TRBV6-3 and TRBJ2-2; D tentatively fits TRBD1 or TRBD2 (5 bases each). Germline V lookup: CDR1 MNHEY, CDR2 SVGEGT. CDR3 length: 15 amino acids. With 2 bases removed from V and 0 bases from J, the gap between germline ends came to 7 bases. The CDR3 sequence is CASSYQGANTGELFF. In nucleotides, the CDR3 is TGTGCCAGCAGTTACCAGGGAGCGAACACCGGGGAGCTGTTTTTT.

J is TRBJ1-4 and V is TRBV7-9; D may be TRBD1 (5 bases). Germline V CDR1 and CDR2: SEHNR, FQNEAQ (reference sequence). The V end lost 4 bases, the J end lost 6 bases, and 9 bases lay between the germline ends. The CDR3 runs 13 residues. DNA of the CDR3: TGTGCCAGCAGCTCCAGGGTCGATGAAAAACTGTTTTTT. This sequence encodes CASSSRVDEKLFF.

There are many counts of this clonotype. Here the CDR3 reads CASIRDSSNQPQHF. CDR3 coding DNA: TGTGCCAGCATCCGAGACAGCAGCAATCAGCCCCAGCATTTT. The chain links TRBV12-3 or TRBV12-4 to TRBJ1-5; possible D gene TRBD1, 5 bases. V was cut by 7 bases and J by 1 base, with 11 bases left in between. The CDR3 has 14 residues.

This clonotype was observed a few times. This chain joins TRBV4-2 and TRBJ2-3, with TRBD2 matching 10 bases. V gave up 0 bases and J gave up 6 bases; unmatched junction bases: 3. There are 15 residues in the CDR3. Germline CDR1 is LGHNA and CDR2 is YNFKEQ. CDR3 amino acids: CASSQEEREGDTQYF. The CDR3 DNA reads TGTGCCAGCAGCCAAGAGGAGCGGGAGGGGGATACGCAGTATTTT.